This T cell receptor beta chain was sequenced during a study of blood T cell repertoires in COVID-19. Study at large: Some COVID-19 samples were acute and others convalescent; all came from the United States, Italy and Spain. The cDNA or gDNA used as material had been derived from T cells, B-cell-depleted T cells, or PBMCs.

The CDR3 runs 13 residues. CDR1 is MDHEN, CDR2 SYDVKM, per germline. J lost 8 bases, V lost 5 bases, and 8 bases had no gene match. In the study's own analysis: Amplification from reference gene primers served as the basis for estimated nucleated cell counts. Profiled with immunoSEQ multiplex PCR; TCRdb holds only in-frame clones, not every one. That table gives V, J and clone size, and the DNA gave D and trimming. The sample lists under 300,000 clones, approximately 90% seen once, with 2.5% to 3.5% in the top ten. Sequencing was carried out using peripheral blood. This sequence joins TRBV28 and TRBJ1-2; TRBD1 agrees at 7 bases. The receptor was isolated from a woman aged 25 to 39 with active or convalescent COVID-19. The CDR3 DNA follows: TGTGCCAGCAGTCCCCGGGACAGATACGGCTACACCTTC. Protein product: CASSPRDRYGYTF.